The TCR beta chain under discussion was sequenced for a study of cytomegalovirus exposure and HLA in healthy donors (dated by TCRdb to the late 2010s). Describing the broader study: According to an earlier analysis of 587 of the donors, 150 million to 200 million T cells yielded approximately 120 million unique TCR beta sequences and less than 300 Gb of sequence data. An early release that covered 500 to 800 HLA-typed donors contained around 300 gigabases of sequencing data and 85 million to 100 million unique TCR sequences. Of the 300 to 450 genotyped donors, about 80% fell in the genetic ancestry cluster associated with self-reported Caucasian donors. The study aimed to test whether signatures of past pathogen exposure could be identified by cataloging public T cell receptors. The T cell repertoires of several hundred subjects were profiled by immunosequencing and related to cytomegalovirus serostatus. A separate validation cohort of roughly 120 different subjects was used in addition to the approximately 640-subject first cohort. High-throughput TCR immunosequencing, statistical association of individual TCRs with disease status, and machine learning were combined to predict cytomegalovirus infection status. To study patterns of TCR occurrence, a later analysis re-analyzed previously published TCR beta repertoires from more than 550 donors and added high-resolution HLA genotyping. Rather than using new phenotypic data, the later analysis identified candidate immune exposures from TCR beta sequences and from how often those sequences occurred across donors. An earlier analysis of roughly 580 of the donors used high-throughput TCR beta sequencing to judge whether each TCR beta V gene segment behaved as functional or pseudogenic. Donor age, sex, ethnicity and CMV serostatus were compiled alongside the repertoire data. Genome-wide SNP genotypes for about 55% of the roughly 670 donors were used in a later genetic analysis, which treated that subset as a discovery cohort. All discovery cohort repertoires had been generated using a single sequencing platform. Both class I and class II loci were covered by HLA typing, at four-digit resolution. The number of donors typed differed by locus, with roughly 629-640 for A, B, C, DRB1 and DQB1, over 500 for DQA1, under 610 for DPA1, and about 450 for DPB1. Roughly five DR-DQ haplotypes were handled as single units for association and clustering, since linkage in the cohort was strong. Among some 400 genotyped donors of the cohort, an average of about 240,000 unique TCR beta nucleotide sequences were sequenced per donor, roughly 18% of them non-productive.

With regard to this clone: There is no known antigen for this receptor. No clone much larger than this one lies a single base away; base qualities are absent.

The CDR3 spans 14 residues, from the cysteine through the phenylalanine. The entry retains the CDR3 DNA only, 42 bases that are in frame from base 1. CDR1 and CDR2, per the germline V gene, are SGHRS and YFSETQ. Trimming at the junction amounts to 4 bases on V and 6 bases on J, and the germline ends lie 13 bases apart. The cohort was made up of 650 to 700 healthy bone marrow donors. All cohort members were sampled while nominally healthy, although unrecorded immune exposures were likely present. Of the roughly 700 cohort members, about 290 had a positive CMV serostatus and 352 had a negative one, while no CMV serostatus was recorded for the donor. Each donor provided a peripheral blood sample, and peripheral blood mononuclear cells were used for TCR beta sequencing. Genomic DNA extraction from the blood cell samples was performed with the Qiagen DNeasy Blood Extraction Kit. Library creation used the immunoSEQ multiplex PCR assay. For the multiplex PCR, a mixture combining 60 forward primers for TCR Vbeta segments and 13 reverse primers for TCR Jbeta segments was used. The CDR3 region of rearranged TCR beta genes was amplified from genomic DNA with a multiplex PCR assay. Amplified TCR beta libraries were sequenced as 87-base-pair reads on the Illumina HiSeq System. In the original analysis: In a later analysis, about 80 million unique TCR beta chains were counted across the 690 or so repertoires, and about 9.9 million of these chains were shared by at least two donors. Raw reads were error-corrected and collapsed into unique sequences by a nearest-neighbor algorithm in which closely related sequences were merged to remove PCR and sequencing errors. Alignment of CDR3 sequences to IMGT reference sequences was used to assign V, D and J gene segments. For a sequence to be retained, a match of at least six nucleotides to both a V gene segment and a J gene segment was required. A rearrangement was called productive if the CDR3 had no stop codons and remained in frame with V and J, and every other rearrangement was called non-productive. CDR3 was defined by IMGT convention, running from the second conserved V-encoded cysteine to the conserved J-encoded phenylalanine. The earlier analysis of 500 to 650 of the donors excluded any sequence lacking an unambiguous match to a single V gene segment. In an earlier analysis of a few hundred of the donors, a V segment was called functional when productive rearrangements were above 56.7%, and segregating when the standard deviation between donors exceeded 5%. A statistical classification framework was developed to diagnose cytomegalovirus status using the catalog of TCR beta chain sequences. A later analysis assigned V and J genes by comparing TCR nucleotide sequences with IMGT/GENE-DB human TR gene sequences. In a later analysis, CDR3 sequences and most-parsimonious VDJ recombination scenarios were assigned using the TCRdist pipeline. In a later analysis, each TCR beta chain was defined by its CDR3 amino acid sequence together with its V-gene family, and reads lacking a unique V-gene family were excluded. A later analysis removed several hundred highly shared, low-generation-probability nucleotide sequences to deal with suspected cross-contamination and a sequencing artifact. In a later analysis, a clonal expansion index for each public chain was calculated from normalized within-repertoire ranks of inferred template counts. Generation probabilities in a later analysis came from a VDJ recombination model fitted to out-of-frame rearrangements, and those results were checked against IGoR. Hypergeometric tests were used in a later analysis to score TCR-TCR, TCR-HLA and TCR-CMV co-occurrence, with a repertoire-size bias correction applied to the TCR pairs. False discovery rates were estimated in a later analysis by permuting HLA or CMV assignments 20 times. A later analysis grouped co-occurring TCRs with DBSCAN, adding TCRdist sequence similarity when clustering within HLA-allele-positive subsets. Repertoires with fewer than 30,000 or more than 120,000 public chains, plus five repertoires with anomalous nucleotide sharing, were excluded from co-occurrence clustering. What TCRdb holds here is the immuneACCESS table cut down to in-frame rearrangements. Part of the clones is not present; checked against another copy, under half of the missing clones reflect an unresolved V gene, and the others are unexplained. Clone size and V and J calls were adopted from that table, with D and trimming inferred from the DNA. The sample records about 91,000 clones, about two thirds of which are singletons. The ten top clones hold around 2.5% of the sample.

Results the study describes overall, beyond this receptor: Compared with equally common non-associated chains, HLA-associated TCR beta chains in a later analysis were more clonally expanded and had lower generation probabilities. A total of roughly 160 TCR beta chains were listed by the study as associated with cytomegalovirus. The 87-base-pair reads could not distinguish some IMGT-functional V segments, including TRBV6-2 and TRBV6-3, so those segments were excluded. When HLA alleles, especially DR and DQ, strongly co-occurred, TCR associations were difficult to assign to individual alleles. While some public TCRs were present in many individuals, most TCR sequences turned up only very rarely across donors. Because counts were too low, about 15 rarely observed V segments, including chromosome 9 orphons, were left out of the earlier analysis of over 550 of the donors. Immune exposure information for the cohort was limited to CMV serostatus. V-gene and J-gene trimming of TCR beta chains was associated with a missense DCLRE1C variant in a later genetic analysis, and the association was replicated in an independent cohort. In both the original and validation cohorts, the classifier was reported to diagnose cytomegalovirus status with high specificity and sensitivity. Correlated functional status among segregating V segments might reflect linkage disequilibrium, but an unknown experimental factor could not be ruled out. According to the authors, the approach could potentially be generalized to other disease states and immunological phenotypes. In a later genetic analysis, fewer N-insertions in productive TCRs were reported among donors in an Asian-associated ancestry cluster than the roughly 700-donor mean. A cluster of highly shared sequence variants was judged likely to represent a technical artifact of the sequencing pipeline. An earlier analysis of 587 of the donors showed that most TCR beta V segments appeared in productive rearrangements either about 90% or about 30% of the time, which broadly matched IMGT annotations. Most CMV-associated TCR beta chains appeared to be HLA-restricted in a later analysis, and the HLA associations seemed to be driven largely by CMV exposure. A later analysis associated around 16,000 TCR beta sequences with specific HLA alleles at a false discovery rate of 0.05. According to a later analysis, parvovirus B19, influenza, CMV and Epstein-Barr virus appeared linked to several top co-occurrence clusters. Presence/absence analyses assumed roughly uniform sequencing depth across donors, an assumption that may not hold. In vitro tests confirmed that three of the cytomegalovirus-associated TCR beta chains recognize cytomegalovirus antigens. A further reported finding was that TCR beta sequences accurately predicted the HLA-A and HLA-B alleles for most subjects in the first cohort. The cohort was sequenced for TCR beta chains only, and without alpha or paired-chain data the features that could be detected were limited. A later analysis found that TCR association rates varied across HLA loci, with DRB1 alleles showing the most associated TCRs and HLA-C alleles the fewest. Because HLA typing was unavailable for some donors at each locus, only the typed subset was used in association tests.

This receptor chain uses TRBV5-1 and TRBJ1-4; a tentative D call is TRBD1 (6 bases match). Sequencing was carried out using PBMCs. This clonotype was sampled from a human donor in good health. The nucleotide sequence is TGCGCCAGCAGCCGGGCGGGGGCGGATGAAAAACTGTTTTTT. Translated, it reads CASSRAGADEKLFF.